Sequencing of this T cell receptor beta chain was carried out in a study of CD8 T cells in ankylosing spondylitis. TCRdb re-called the 5' RACE reads through MiXCR, storing one row per CDR3 protein. The data contain over 400,000 distinct CDR3 sequences, approximately 26% of them seen just once; the ten biggest clones take up 0.89%. The study's findings and limits: Ankylosing spondylitis blood appeared to be characterized by a TCR beta motif of roughly eight highly homologous variants.

This clonotype has a handful of counts. Its antigen remains unknown. This TCR was sampled from a male donor with ankylosing spondylitis. Sequenced: blood, either unsorted or a sorted T cell fraction (not recorded which).

CDR3 protein: CSARIRPGELFF. CDR3 nucleotides: TGCAGTGCTAGGATCAGGCCCGGGGAGCTGTTTTTT. The rearrangement joins TRBV20-1 to TRBJ2-2; no definite D call. The V end lost 3 bases, the J end lost 6 bases, and 8 bases lay between the germline ends. Looked up from germline, CDR1 is DFQATT and CDR2 is SNEGSKA (reference sequence). This CDR3 is 12 amino acids long.